This T cell receptor beta chain was captured in a study of sequential checkpoint blockade in melanoma. Libraries were prepared by immunoSEQ multiplex PCR; TCRdb keeps only in-frame clonotypes and omits some of them. Of 12,000 or so clones listed, over 75% are singletons. The sample holds a few counts of this clone. Treatment denoted: randomized to nivolumab then ipilimumab (arm A) or the reverse (arm B). DNA-damaging chemotherapy had not been given to any patient beforehand. The origin of this receptor is a human donor with melanoma. The specimen was CD8+ T cells sorted from blood (inferred from file names), collected from a patient given nivolumab and ipilimumab in sequence.

The CDR3 sequence: CASSAGGHTGELFF. As DNA, the CDR3 is TGTGCCAGCAGTGCGGGAGGGCACACCGGGGAGCTGTTTTTT. The V call is TRBV6-4, the J call TRBJ2-2; 8 bases agree with TRBD2. Germline V gives CDR1 MRHNA, CDR2 SNTAGT. This CDR3 spans 14 amino acids. Trimming at V came to 4 bases and at J to 3 bases, leaving 1 base not matched to a gene.